Below are 14 T cell receptor beta chains sequenced from a single sample in a study of T cells in Graves' hyperthyroidism and ophthalmopathy. Authors of the study amplified TCR beta CDR3 regions from RNA transcripts. A set of HTBI primers served as the primers for a first-round RT-PCR of the TCR CDR3. TCRdb recomputed calls from the multiplex PCR reads with MiXCR, one row per CDR3 protein. The table includes some 500,000 distinct CDR3 sequences, approximately 15% detected once. The source material was blood. The receptors were gathered from a woman between 18 and 29 years old with Graves' hyperthyroidism.

Comment on this clonotype: This may be a read error, as it is one base from a much larger clone. The V call is TRBV11-2, the J call TRBJ2-1, with D unresolved. Judging by the DNA end, TRBJ2-7 fits better; the J call may be wrong. Germline V gives CDR1 SGHAT, CDR2 FQNNGV. The CDR3 is 12 amino acids. CDR3 sequence: CASRGSYNEQYF. The CDR3 DNA reads as TGTGCCAGCAGGGGTTCCTACAATGAGCAGTACTTC.

Turning to this clonotype: This may stem from a read error, because a much larger clone lies one nucleotide away. The chain has TRBV6-2 or TRBV6-3 and TRBJ2-7; D assignment may be TRBD1 or TRBD2 (5 bases each). The CDR3 covers 12 residues. Germline CDR1 reads MNHEY; CDR2 reads SVGEGT. The V gene lost 7 bases and the J gene lost 4 bases, with 11 bases spanning the gap. As DNA, the CDR3 is TGTGCCAGCATAGGGACGAGATACGAGCAGTACTTC. Translation: CASIGTRYEQYF.

The V and J genes are TRBV3-1 and TRBJ2-1; D may be TRBD1 (5 bases). The CDR3 spans 13 residues. From germline, CDR1 is LGHDT and CDR2 YNNKEL (reference sequence). V lost 0 bases to trimming and J lost 13 bases, with 13 bases between them. The CDR3 DNA is TGTGCCAGCAGCCAAGAGGGGCTGTACTCTCAGTTCTTC. It encodes CASSQEGLYSQFF.

This sequence joins TRBV12-3 or TRBV12-4 and TRBJ2-5; possible D gene TRBD2, 6 bases. Trimming took off 5 bases at V and 4 bases at J, with 14 bases between the two ends. The CDR3 loop spans 14 amino acids. The CDR3 reads CASSAISGGETQYF. The CDR3 DNA reads TGTGCCAGCAGTGCCATCTCCGGGGGAGAGACCCAGTACTTC.

This clonotype was seen at least ten times. The chain carries TRBV6-1 and TRBJ1-2; no reliable D call. The germline CDR1 and CDR2 sequences are MNHNS and SASEGT. This CDR3 region has 14 residues. Trimming left V 4 bases short and J 1 base short, with 10 bases between. As DNA, the CDR3 is TGTGCCAGCAGTGGAGAAGCTGGTAACTATGGCTACACCTTC. Amino acids: CASSGEAGNYGYTF.

This clonotype occurred a few times. This sequence joins TRBV7-6 and TRBJ2-3; D possibly corresponds to TRBD1 (6 bases). Between the trimmed V and J ends, which lost 3 bases and 4 bases, there was a span of 11 bases. CDR3 size: 14 residues. Germline CDR1 SGHVS, CDR2 FNYEAQ. The CDR3 loop is CASSFGQIPDTQYF. The CDR3 nucleotides are TGTGCCAGCAGCTTCGGACAGATACCAGATACGCAGTATTTT.

The chain carries TRBV20-1 and TRBJ2-7, with 11 nucleotides matching TRBD2. V lost 2 bases, J lost 4 bases, and 31 bases stayed unmatched. The CDR3 spans 23 residues. Germline lookup yields CDR1 DFQATT and CDR2 SNEGSKA (reference sequence). CDR3 sequence reads: CSARIRWLAGGHFSKEPQYEQYF. DNA of the CDR3: TGCAGTGCTAGAATTCGTTGGCTAGCGGGAGGCCATTTCTCAAAGGAGCCCCAATACGAGCAGTACTTC.

The chain carries TRBV5-1 and TRBJ2-2, with D tentatively TRBD2 (6 bases). CDR1 SGHRS and CDR2 YFSETQ come from the germline V gene. This CDR3 has 15 amino acids. V lost 3 bases, J lost 3 bases, and 12 bases lay in between. CDR3 in amino acids: CASSYPREDTGELFF. Here the CDR3 DNA reads TGCGCCAGCAGCTACCCCAGGGAGGACACCGGGGAGCTGTTTTTT. Full variable domain (remainder filled in from reference TRBV5-1 and TRBJ2-2): KAGVTQTPRYLIKTRGQQVTLSCSPISGHRSVSWYQQTPGQGLQFLFEYFSETQRNKGNFPGRFSGRQFSNSRSEMNVSTLELGDSALYLCASSYPREDTGELFFGEGSRLTVL.

With respect to this clonotype: Being one base from a much bigger clone, this may be a read error. The V call is TRBV6-5, the J call TRBJ1-2; TRBD1 might be the D (5 bases). Germline CDR1 MNHEY, CDR2 SVGAGI. CDR3 length equals 17 residues. CDR3 amino acids: CASSLSTGTAANYGCTF. CDR3 nucleotide sequence: TGTGCCAGCAGTTTATCGACCGGGACGGCGGCTAACTATGGCTGCACCTTC.

In this sample, this clonotype turned up once. A much larger clone is a single base away; this may be a read error. The chain is built from TRBV6-5 and TRBJ2-3; tentative D call: TRBD2 (6 bases). The CDR3 has 16 amino acids. Looked up from germline, CDR1 is MNHEY and CDR2 is SVGAGI. CDR3 nucleotides: TGTGCCAGCAGTTTTTGGGAGGTTACGCGCACAGATGCGCAGTATTTT. It is translated as CASSFWEVTRTDAQYF.

This clonotype was detected a few times. The gene calls are TRBV3-1 and TRBJ1-5, with D possibly being TRBD1 (6 bases). The CDR3 spans 15 residues. CDR1 and CDR2 (germline): LGHDT, YNNKEL (reference sequence). The germline V and J ends were trimmed by 0 bases and 6 bases, with 12 bases remaining between them. CDR3 DNA: TGTGCCAGCAGCCAAGATATGGGGGCCGCTCAGCCCCAGCATTTT. It translates to CASSQDMGAAQPQHF.

This clonotype appeared a few times. In DNA form, the CDR3 reads TGTGCCGGAACCGACAGGCTCGACACTGAAGCTTTCTTT. Its translation is CAGTDRLDTEAFF. The chain combines TRBV6-1 with TRBJ1-1; TRBD1 is a possible D gene (6 bases). V was trimmed by 11 bases and J by 3 bases, leaving 16 bases between them. Germline V lookup: CDR1 MNHNS, CDR2 SASEGT. The CDR3 totals 13 residues.

In this sample, this clonotype turned up many times. This rearrangement joins TRBV27 to TRBJ2-3; a weak D match, TRBD2 (5 bases). V shed 5 bases and J shed 3 bases, with 12 bases lying between them. The CDR3 consists of 14 residues. Germline V gene lookup returns CDR1 MNHEY and CDR2 SMNVEV (reference sequence). The CDR3 DNA reads as TGTGCCAGCAGTCCCCTCCCGGGAACAGATACGCAGTATTTT. Protein product: CASSPLPGTDTQYF.

The chain links TRBV29-1 to TRBJ1-3, with no clear D. The CDR3 consists of 13 residues. Germline-derived CDR1 and CDR2 are SQVTM and ANQGSEA. Trimming took 1 base from V and 4 from J, leaving 8 bases between them. DNA of the CDR3: TGCAGCGTTGAAGGGTCTGCGGGAAACACCATATATTTT. Protein sequence: CSVEGSAGNTIYF.